What follows is one T cell receptor (beta chain) and its context. MiXCR was run by TCRdb on the 5' RACE reads, yielding one entry per CDR3 protein. The top ten clones hold around 2% of a sample with under 250,000 distinct CDR3 sequences, approximately 15% of them seen once. The sample is drawn from a study of T-cell memory formation after mild COVID-19. This CDR3 is built from 14 residues. Losses at the gene ends were 6 bases for V and 6 bases for J; bases not matched to a gene: 8. V usage is TRBV12-3 or TRBV12-4 and J usage is TRBJ1-1, with TRBD1 matching 9 bases. The sequenced sample consisted of PBMCs or a T cell subset sorted from them (not recorded which). This TCR was recovered from an adult woman who had mild COVID-19 (a few samples of this study predate the infection). Cell type and time point are not known. CDR3 bases: TGTGCCAGCAGGGCGGGACAGGGAAATTCTGAAGCTTTCTTT. Protein product: CASRAGQGNSEAFF.